This T cell receptor (beta chain) was sequenced in a study of glioma-infiltrating T cells. Study-wide findings and caveats: CDR3 overlap between tissue and blood was very small. Non-neoplastic patients had below-expected tissue-blood divergence, while all gliomas exceeded expectation.

Using RNA template, CDR3s of TCR alpha and beta were amplified with iRepertoire arm-PCR. One-step reverse transcription and amplification started from approximately 100-400 ng of tissue mRNA or PBMC total RNA. TCRdb re-derived calls from the multiplex PCR reads in MiXCR, one entry per CDR3 protein. Of around 100,000 distinct CDR3 sequences in the sample, around 28% are singletons; the top ten hold 44%. This clonotype was observed a handful of times. Its antigen is undetermined. This TCR came from a human donor with low-grade glioma or glioblastoma, undergoing nonglioma brain surgery, or in good health (not recorded which). Material: glioma tissue, nonneoplastic brain tissue, or PBMCs (not recorded which).

Here the CDR3 DNA reads TGTGCCAGCAGCCAATTCCCGGGACAGGGACGCACCGGGGAGCTGTTTTTT. It is translated as CASSQFPGQGRTGELFF. The J gene is TRBJ2-2, the V gene TRBV3-1; 9 bases match TRBD1. Trimming removed 2 bases from V and 4 bases from J; junction bases left unmatched: 8. Per germline, CDR1 LGHDT and CDR2 YNNKEL (reference sequence). This CDR3 region has 17 residues.